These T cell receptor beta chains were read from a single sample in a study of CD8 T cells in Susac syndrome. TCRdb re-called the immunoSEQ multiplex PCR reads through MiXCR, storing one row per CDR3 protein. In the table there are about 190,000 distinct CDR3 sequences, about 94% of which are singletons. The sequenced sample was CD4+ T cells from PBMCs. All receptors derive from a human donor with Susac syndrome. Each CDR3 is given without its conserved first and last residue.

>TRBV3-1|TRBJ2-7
ASSLNHEQY
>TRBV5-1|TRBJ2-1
ASRLVAGGPNNEQF
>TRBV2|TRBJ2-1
ASSDRTGAVNEQF
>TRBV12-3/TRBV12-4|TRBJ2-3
ASSLARSVTDTQY
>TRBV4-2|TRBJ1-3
ASSQDRGRGSGNTIY
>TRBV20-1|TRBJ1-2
SARLDYGYT
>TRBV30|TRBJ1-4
AWSVGEKLF
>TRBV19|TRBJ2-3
ASCPGNTDTQY
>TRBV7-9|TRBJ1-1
ASSLGSAGRAF
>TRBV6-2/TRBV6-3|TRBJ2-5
ASSSRADPRRETQY
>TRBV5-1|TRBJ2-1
ASSLLSGGARNEQF
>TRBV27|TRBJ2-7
ASSFYDRYYEQY
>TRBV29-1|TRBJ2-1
SVVPGGWIDNEQF
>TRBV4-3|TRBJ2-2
ASSQDRGHTGELF
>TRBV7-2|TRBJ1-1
ASSLKGPSRPYEAF
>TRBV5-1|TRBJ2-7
ASSADTGGLPYEQY
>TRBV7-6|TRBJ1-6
ASSPTLGWEYNSPLH
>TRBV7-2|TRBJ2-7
ASSLGTGYNEQY
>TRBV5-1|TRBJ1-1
ASSLGGQNTEAF
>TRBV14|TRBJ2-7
ASSQLAIGEQY
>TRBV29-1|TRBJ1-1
SGSGGSGTEAF
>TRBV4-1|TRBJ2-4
ASSQVVSVQPQY
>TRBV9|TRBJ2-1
ASSWGDLGAGQF
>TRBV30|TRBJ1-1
AWSLMRGTEAF
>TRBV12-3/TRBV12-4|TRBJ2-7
ASRGGWGQGYEQY
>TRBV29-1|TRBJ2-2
SVGALWPTGELF
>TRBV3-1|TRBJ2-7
ASSPVGYEQY
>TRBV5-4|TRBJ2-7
ASSPGDRGKNEQY
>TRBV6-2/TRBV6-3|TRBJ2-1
ASSDTGGPYEQF
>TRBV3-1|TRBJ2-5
ASSQSGLAGSGETQY
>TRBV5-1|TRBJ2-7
ASRVGSGAYEQY
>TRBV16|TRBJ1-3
ASSLRGVTNSGNTIY
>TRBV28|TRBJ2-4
ASSLLGRGDAKNIQY
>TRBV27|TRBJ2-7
ASSLLRAENYEQY
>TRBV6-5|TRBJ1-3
ASSYSGSGVSGNTIY
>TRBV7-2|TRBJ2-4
ASPRQGPD
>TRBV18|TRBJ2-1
ASSPVTGMGVSYNEQF
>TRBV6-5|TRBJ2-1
ASRDRDYYNEQF
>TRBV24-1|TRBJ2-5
ATSAGSLAGREETQY
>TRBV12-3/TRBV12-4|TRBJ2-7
ASKPRGASSYEQY